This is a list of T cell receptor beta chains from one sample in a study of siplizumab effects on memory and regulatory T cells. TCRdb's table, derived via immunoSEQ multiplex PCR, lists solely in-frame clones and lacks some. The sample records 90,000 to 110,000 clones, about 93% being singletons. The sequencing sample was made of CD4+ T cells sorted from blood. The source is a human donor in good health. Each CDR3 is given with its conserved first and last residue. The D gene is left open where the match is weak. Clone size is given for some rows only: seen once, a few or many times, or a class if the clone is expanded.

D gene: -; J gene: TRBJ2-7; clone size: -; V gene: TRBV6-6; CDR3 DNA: TGTGCCAGCAGTCAGAGTTACGAGCAGTACTTC; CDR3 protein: CASSQSYEQYF
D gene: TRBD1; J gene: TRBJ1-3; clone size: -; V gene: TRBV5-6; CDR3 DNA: TGTGCCAGCAGCGGGACAGGGGCTGGAAACACCATATATTTT; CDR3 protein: CASSGTGAGNTIYF
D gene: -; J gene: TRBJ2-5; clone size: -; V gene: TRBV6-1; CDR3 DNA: TGTGCCAGCAGGCCGGGACGGGGAGCGGAGACCCAGTACTTC; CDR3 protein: CASRPGRGAETQYF
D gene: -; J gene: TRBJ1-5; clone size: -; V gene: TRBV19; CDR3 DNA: TGTGCCAGTAGTACATTCACAGGCCTGTATAGCAATCAGCCCCAGCATTTT; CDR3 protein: CASSTFTGLYSNQPQHF
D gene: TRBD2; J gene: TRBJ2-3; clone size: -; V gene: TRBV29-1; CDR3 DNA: TGCAGCGTACTAGCGGGGGGGCCCGCAGATACGCAGTATTTT; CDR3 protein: CSVLAGGPADTQYF
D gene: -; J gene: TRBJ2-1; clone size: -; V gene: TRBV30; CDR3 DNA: TGTGCCTGGAGTGTACTTACTGAGCAGTTCTTC; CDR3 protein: CAWSVLTEQFF
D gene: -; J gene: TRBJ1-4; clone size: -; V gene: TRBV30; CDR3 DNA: TGTGCCTGGAGTGTAGGTACAGCGGCTAATGAAAAACTGTTTTTT; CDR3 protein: CAWSVGTAANEKLFF
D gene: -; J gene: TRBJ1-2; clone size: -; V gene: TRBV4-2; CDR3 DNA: TGTGCCAGCAGCCAAGACAGAAACTATGGCTACACCTTC; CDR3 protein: CASSQDRNYGYTF
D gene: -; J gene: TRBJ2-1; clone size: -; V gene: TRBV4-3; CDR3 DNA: TGCGCCAGCAGCCAAGTACGTTATGGTAGTCCAGGTGAGCAGTTCTTC; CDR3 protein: CASSQVRYGSPGEQFF
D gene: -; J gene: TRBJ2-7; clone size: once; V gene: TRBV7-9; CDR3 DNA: TGTGCCAGCAGCCCAGACGGCAGATACGAGCAGTACTTC; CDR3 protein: CASSPDGRYEQYF
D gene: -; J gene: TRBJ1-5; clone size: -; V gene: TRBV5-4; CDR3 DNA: TGTGCCAGCAGCTTGGACGGAGTCAATCAGCCCCAGCATTTT; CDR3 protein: CASSLDGVNQPQHF
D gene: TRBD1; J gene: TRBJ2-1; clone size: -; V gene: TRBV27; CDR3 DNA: TGTGCCAGCAGTTTATGGGGACAGGGTTACAATGAGCAGTTCTTC; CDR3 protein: CASSLWGQGYNEQFF
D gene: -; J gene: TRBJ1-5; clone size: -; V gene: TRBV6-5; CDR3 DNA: TGTGCCAGCAGTTATACCGGGACCAATCAGCCCCAGCATTTT; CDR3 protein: CASSYTGTNQPQHF
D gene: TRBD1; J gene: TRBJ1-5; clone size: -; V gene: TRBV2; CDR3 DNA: TGTGCCAGCACCGCCTGGGGGGCCGGGGAGGGGGCGCCCCAGCATTTT; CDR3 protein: CASTAWGAGEGAPQHF